This T cell receptor beta chain was observed in a study of T cells in Graves' hyperthyroidism and ophthalmopathy. For the study at large: The initial diagnosis was the point when peripheral blood was collected, ahead of any treatment.

The PBMCs were sourced from fresh peripheral blood (about 10 ml). This clonotype was seen repeatedly, ten times or more. The CDR3 regions of TCR beta were amplified from RNA transcripts. Carried out on the TCR CDR3, a first-round RT-PCR used the HTBI primer set. TCRdb fed the multiplex PCR reads into MiXCR, producing one record per CDR3 protein. The profile shows 140,000 or so distinct CDR3 sequences, more than 20% of them singletons. CDR1 and CDR2 (germline): SNHLY, FYNNEI. This CDR3 is 16 amino acids long. Trimming took 3 bases from V and 2 from J; bases not matched to a gene: 4. The sample consisted of blood. The V gene is TRBV2, the J gene TRBJ1-5, with TRBD1 identical over 10 bases. The sequence was obtained from a woman between 45 and 65 years old with Graves' hyperthyroidism that later progressed to Graves' ophthalmopathy. The CDR3 loop is CASSEPGQGGNQPQHF. CDR3 sequence (DNA): TGTGCCAGCAGTGAGCCTGGACAGGGGGGCAATCAGCCCCAGCATTTT.